This is a list of T cell receptor beta chains from one sample in a study of OX40 agonist ivuxolimab in advanced cancers. Clones were read by immunoSEQ multiplex PCR, and TCRdb kept only the in-frame ones, dropping some. The table lists roughly 23,000 clones, under 90% of them singletons. Sequences were derived from CD4+ or CD8+ T cells sorted from blood, sampled in a trial of the OX40 agonist ivuxolimab. These TCRs come from an adult with an advanced solid tumor such as melanoma, head and neck, liver or kidney cancer. CDR3s include the opening cysteine and the closing phenylalanine or tryptophan. Each record gives: CDR3 length, J gene, D gene, V gene, clone size, CDR3 protein, CDR3 DNA. The D gene is left open where the match is weak. Only part of the rows carry a size: once, few, many, or a class if the clone is expanded.

length: 13
J: TRBJ2-3
D: NA
V: TRBV5-1
size: NA
CDR3: CASSLDHTDTQYF
DNA: TGCGCCAGCAGCTTGGACCACACAGATACGCAGTATTTT

length: 15
J: TRBJ2-1
D: TRBD2
V: TRBV27
size: NA
CDR3: CATRGEGAPYNEQFF
DNA: TGTGCCACCCGAGGGGAGGGCGCGCCCTACAATGAGCAGTTCTTC

length: 15
J: TRBJ2-7
D: NA
V: TRBV21-1
size: NA
CDR3: CASSIASGNMYEQYF
DNA: TGTGCCAGCAGCATCGCTTCCGGGAACATGTACGAGCAGTACTTC

length: 16
J: TRBJ1-2
D: NA
V: TRBV2
size: few
CDR3: CASSETATGANYGYTF
DNA: TGTGCCAGCAGTGAAACTGCCACAGGCGCTAACTATGGCTACACCTTC

length: 14
J: TRBJ1-2
D: NA
V: TRBV7-9
size: NA
CDR3: CASSNQLTVYGYTF
DNA: TGTGCCAGCAGTAATCAGCTTACAGTCTATGGCTACACCTTC

length: 15
J: TRBJ2-7
D: NA
V: TRBV6-5
size: few
CDR3: CASSYSGGSSYEQYF
DNA: TGTGCCAGCAGTTACTCAGGGGGATCCTCCTACGAGCAGTACTTC

length: 13
J: TRBJ1-2
D: NA
V: TRBV11-3
size: NA
CDR3: CASSLQGGYGYTF
DNA: TGTGCCAGCAGCCTGCAAGGTGGCTATGGCTACACCTTC

length: 14
J: TRBJ2-5
D: NA
V: TRBV25-1
size: NA
CDR3: CASSGDIFQETQYF
DNA: TGTGCCAGCAGTGGGGACATATTCCAAGAGACCCAGTACTTC

length: 15
J: TRBJ2-7
D: TRBD2
V: TRBV7-6
size: NA
CDR3: CASSLAGGQNYEQYF
DNA: TGTGCCAGCAGCTTGGCGGGGGGCCAGAACTACGAGCAGTACTTC

length: 12
J: TRBJ2-2
D: NA
V: TRBV19
size: NA
CDR3: CASTEGTGELFF
DNA: TGTGCCAGTACAGAAGGCACCGGGGAGCTGTTTTTT